The 28 T cell receptor beta chains below were found in one sample sequenced in a study of T cell responses to AZD1222 COVID-19 vaccine. TCRdb keeps only in-frame clones here, not all; method: immunoSEQ multiplex PCR. The sample has around 170,000 clones, about nine tenths seen once. Sequencing used peripheral blood, obtained 28 days after the second AZD1222 dose. These receptors originate from an adult who received the AZD1222 COVID-19 vaccine.

V and J are TRBV19 and TRBJ1-1, with 8 bases matching TRBD1. Germline CDR1 LNHDA, CDR2 SQIVND (reference sequence). This CDR3 is 14 amino acids long. The V segment lost 7 bases and the J segment 1 base; nucleotides outside the gene matches: 5. CDR3 protein: CASNRGKTNTEAFF. The CDR3 nucleotides are TGTGCCAGTAACAGGGGGAAGACGAACACTGAAGCTTTCTTT.

J is TRBJ2-4 and V is TRBV30; the D gene is possibly TRBD1 (6 bases). Germline V gene lookup returns CDR1 GTSNPN and CDR2 SVGIG (reference sequence). Trimming removed 1 base at V and 8 bases at J, with 12 bases between. CDR3 length: 13 residues. The CDR3 loop reads CAWSGGLGDIQYF. The DNA of the CDR3 is TGTGCCTGGAGTGGGGGGCTCGGGGACATTCAGTACTTC.

The chain recombines TRBV29-1 with TRBJ1-2; a weak D match, TRBD1 (5 bases). V lost 6 bases to trimming and J lost 4 bases, with 15 bases between them. This CDR3 has 13 amino acids. Germline V gene sequence: CDR1 SQVTM, CDR2 ANQGSEA. The chain's CDR3 is CSVMDTATYGYTF. CDR3 coding DNA: TGCAGCGTCATGGACACGGCCACCTATGGCTACACCTTC. The complete variable domain, with remaining parts taken from reference TRBV29-1 and TRBJ1-2, reads SAVISQKPSRDICQRGTSLTIQCQVDSQVTMMFWYRQQPGQSLTLIATANQGSEATYESGFVIDKFPISRPNLTFSTLTVSNMSPEDSSIYLCSVMDTATYGYTFGSGTRLTVV.

The chain uses TRBV7-7 and TRBJ2-7, with 8 bases that match TRBD1. Germline CDR1 and CDR2: SSHAT and FNYEAQ (reference sequence). The CDR3 loop spans 15 amino acids. J lost 4 bases, V lost 4 bases, and 9 bases had no gene match. The CDR3 coding sequence is TGTGCCAGCAGCTCCGGACAGGGCGGAGGTTACGAGCAGTACTTC. The encoded protein is CASSSGQGGGYEQYF.

For the CDR3, the DNA is TGCAGCCTTAGACAGGACTCGGGCACTGAAGCTTTCTTT. It yields the protein CSLRQDSGTEAFF. The rearrangement uses TRBV29-1 and TRBJ1-1; perhaps TRBD1 as D (6 bases). The CDR3 totals 13 residues. The ends were cut back, 8 bases at V and 4 bases at J, with 17 bases in the middle. Germline CDR1 and CDR2: SQVTM and ANQGSEA. The whole variable domain, remainder taken from reference TRBV29-1 and TRBJ1-1, is SAVISQKPSRDICQRGTSLTIQCQVDSQVTMMFWYRQQPGQSLTLIATANQGSEATYESGFVIDKFPISRPNLTFSTLTVSNMSPEDSSIYLCSLRQDSGTEAFFGQGTRLTVV.

This chain uses TRBV19 with TRBJ1-1, with D unresolved. Trimming removed 5 bases at V and 10 bases at J, with 11 bases between. Germline values: CDR1 LNHDA, CDR2 SQIVND (reference sequence). The CDR3 length is 11 residues. The chain's CDR3 is CASSYDWGAFF. CDR3 nucleotide sequence: TGTGCCAGTAGTTACGACTGGGGAGCTTTCTTT.

The genes are TRBV5-5 and TRBJ2-7, with TRBD1 matching over 7 bases. Germline lookup yields CDR1 SGHKS and CDR2 YYEKEE (reference sequence). Trimming took 1 base from V and 4 from J; bases not matched to a gene: 17. The CDR3 consists of 18 residues. The CDR3 region has the DNA TGTGCCAGCAGCTTGTGGTCTCCGGGCATAGGGGGCGCGTACGAGCAGTACTTC. It translates to CASSLWSPGIGGAYEQYF.

As for this clone: The sample carries other DNA sequences with the same CDR3. This chain joins TRBV10-2 and TRBJ1-6; D remains unclear. CDR1 and CDR2 (germline): WSHSY, SAAADI. Trimming removed 4 bases at V and 4 bases at J, with 8 bases between. This CDR3 has 14 residues. CDR3 nucleotides: TGCGCCAGCAGTGCCGACATTTATAATTCACCCCTCCACTTT. As protein: CASSADIYNSPLHF.

This clone occurred a few times. This chain joins TRBV30 and TRBJ1-3, with a possible D match to TRBD1 (5 bases). Deletions cut 2 bases from V and 4 bases from J, with 21 bases between. CDR1 GTSNPN and CDR2 SVGIG come from the germline V gene (reference sequence). The CDR3 loop spans 17 amino acids. The CDR3 is CAWSSLERGSWGNTIYF. The CDR3 bases are TGTGCCTGGAGTAGCTTGGAGAGGGGTTCGTGGGGAAACACCATATATTTT.

The rearrangement links TRBV30 to TRBJ1-3; D gene unclear. CDR1 is GTSNPN, CDR2 SVGIG, per germline (reference sequence). Trimming took 2 bases from V and 0 from J, leaving 5 bases between them. The CDR3 length is 13 residues. The CDR3 sequence is CAWSPDSGNTIYF. Written as DNA, the CDR3 is TGTGCCTGGAGTCCGGACTCTGGAAACACCATATATTTT.

This clone showed up just a few times. This chain links TRBV10-3 with TRBJ2-7; D might be TRBD2 (5 bases). The V gene's germline CDR1 is ENHRY and CDR2 SYGVKD. This CDR3 has 13 residues. Trimming shortened V by 6 bases and J by 1 base, and 10 bases separated the two germline ends. The CDR3 sequence is CAIRGRLSYEQYF. The CDR3 DNA follows: TGTGCCATCAGAGGAAGACTATCCTACGAGCAGTACTTC.

Comments on this clone: Other DNA sequences in this specimen translate into the identical CDR3. CDR3 nucleotides: TGTGCCAGCAGTTTAAGCTCTGGAAACACCATATATTTT. Its translation: CASSLSSGNTIYF. V usage is TRBV12-3 or TRBV12-4 and J usage is TRBJ1-3; D is undetermined. Trimming stripped 2 bases from V and 0 bases from J, with 2 bases between. This CDR3 comprises 13 residues.

J is TRBJ1-4 and V is TRBV6-4; D not resolved. With 8 bases removed from V and 3 bases from J, the gap between germline ends came to 22 bases. The germline V gene encodes CDR1 MRHNA and CDR2 SNTAGT. CDR3 length: 17 residues. This chain's CDR3 is CASLGLNLTAPNEKLFF. The CDR3 DNA reads TGTGCCAGCCTGGGCCTTAATCTGACCGCACCTAATGAAAAACTGTTTTTT.

This CDR3 reads CASSYEVRTRIQPQHF. For the CDR3, the DNA is TGTGCCAGCAGTTACGAGGTCCGGACGAGGATTCAGCCCCAGCATTTT. V usage is TRBV6-5 and J usage is TRBJ1-5; D gene ambiguous. The CDR3 extends over 16 amino acids. Deletions cut 2 bases from V and 6 bases from J, with 17 bases between. CDR1 and CDR2 from the germline V gene are MNHEY and SVGAGI.

The rearrangement joins TRBV27 to TRBJ2-1; the D gene is possibly TRBD1 (6 bases). V lost 5 bases, J lost 9 bases, and 14 bases lay in between. The CDR3 consists of 13 residues. The germline V gene encodes CDR1 MNHEY and CDR2 SMNVEV (reference sequence). This chain's CDR3 is CASSVDSGAEQFF. The CDR3 nucleotides read TGTGCCAGCAGTGTGGACAGTGGGGCTGAGCAGTTCTTC.

The V and J genes are TRBV2 and TRBJ1-5; D is ambiguous. Trimming pared 1 base from V and 6 bases from J, leaving 7 bases between. The CDR3 loop spans 13 amino acids. Germline V gene data show CDR1 as SNHLY and CDR2 as FYNNEI. The CDR3: CASSEEMSQPQHF. As DNA, the CDR3 is TGTGCCAGCAGTGAAGAGATGTCTCAGCCCCAGCATTTT.

This rearrangement joins TRBV4-1 to TRBJ2-7, with 10 positions matching TRBD2. With V trimmed by 4 bases and J by 6 bases, 12 bases remained unmatched. This CDR3 is 16 amino acids long. Germline assignment: CDR1 MGHRA and CDR2 YSYEKL. The CDR3 reads CASSPEWVAGGAEQYF. For the CDR3, the DNA is TGCGCCAGCAGCCCGGAGTGGGTAGCGGGAGGTGCCGAGCAGTACTTC.

The chain recombines TRBV5-1 with TRBJ2-3; 8 nucleotides match TRBD2. The CDR3 totals 15 residues. J gave up 2 bases and V 3 bases, and 5 bases lay outside the gene matches. Germline CDR1 reads SGHRS; CDR2 reads YFSETQ. The CDR3 reads CASSSLAGTTDTQYF. DNA of the CDR3: TGCGCCAGCAGCTCCTTAGCGGGGACCACAGATACGCAGTATTTT.

The chain links TRBV5-1 to TRBJ2-1; 11 bases fit TRBD2. Trimming took 3 bases from V and 5 from J; bases not matched to a gene: 16. This CDR3 has 19 residues. Germline V lookup: CDR1 SGHRS, CDR2 YFSETQ. CDR3 in DNA: TGCGCCAGCAGCTACTCAGGGGGAAGGGGACTAGCGGACGACAATGAGCAGTTCTTC. Translation gives CASSYSGGRGLADDNEQFF.

The J gene is TRBJ1-5, the V gene TRBV30, with no clear D. The CDR3 contains 13 residues. Between the trimmed V and J ends, which lost 1 base and 4 bases, there was a span of 8 bases. Germline V gene data show CDR1 as GTSNPN and CDR2 as SVGIG (reference sequence). The CDR3 sequence: CAWSESGNQPQHF. The CDR3 bases are TGTGCCTGGAGTGAATCCGGGAATCAGCCCCAGCATTTT.

The gene calls are TRBV5-1 and TRBJ2-7; no definite D call. The CDR3 contains 14 residues. V gave up 2 bases and J gave up 1 base, with 10 bases separating them. Germline V gene sequence: CDR1 SGHRS, CDR2 YFSETQ. CDR3 sequence (DNA): TGCGCCAGCAGCTTCTCGTACAATTCCTACGAGCAGTACTTC. This encodes CASSFSYNSYEQYF.

The gene calls are TRBV3-1 (or the pseudogene TRBV3-2) and TRBJ1-4; D call uncertain. The CDR3 contains 13 residues. The germline V gene encodes CDR1 LGHDT and CDR2 YNNKEL (reference sequence). Trimming removed 8 bases from V and 5 bases from J, with 12 bases in between. CDR3 in amino acids: CASAPSINEKLFF. Written as DNA, the CDR3 is TGTGCCAGCGCCCCAAGTATCAATGAAAAACTGTTTTTT.

This clone has a handful of counts. The V call is TRBV4-1, the J call TRBJ2-2, with D perhaps being TRBD1 or TRBD2 (5 bases each). The germline V gene has CDR1 MGHRA and CDR2 YSYEKL. The CDR3 covers 15 residues. V shed 4 bases and J shed 5 bases, with 14 bases lying between them. The chain's CDR3 is CASSRDGIVTGELFF. CDR3 nucleotides: TGCGCCAGCAGCCGGGACGGGATTGTGACCGGGGAGCTGTTTTTT.

The chain has TRBV7-3 and TRBJ1-1; 7 bases are shared with TRBD1. This CDR3 has 14 amino acids. Trimming cost V 6 bases and J 1 base; bases outside gene matches: 5. Looked up from germline, CDR1 is SGHTA and CDR2 is FQGTGA. The CDR3 DNA is TGTGCCAGCAGACCCGGGACAGAGAACACTGAAGCTTTCTTT. Translated, it gives CASRPGTENTEAFF. Filled out from reference TRBV7-3 and TRBJ1-1, the complete variable domain reads GAGVSQTPSNKVTEKGKYVELRCDPISGHTALYWYRQSLGQGPEFLIYFQGTGAADDSGLPNDRFFAVRPEGSVSTLKIQRTERGDSAVYLCASRPGTENTEAFFGQGTRLTVV.

This chain links TRBV11-3 with TRBJ2-1, with TRBD1 matching 9 bases. This CDR3 region has 14 residues. Looked up from germline, CDR1 is SGHNT and CDR2 is YENEEA. V shed 1 base, J shed 10 bases, and the junction held 5 bases outside the gene matches. CDR3 sequence (DNA): TGTGCCAGCAGCTTAGTAACAGGGGGCGGCGAGCAGTTCTTC. Translation gives CASSLVTGGGEQFF.

This clone was observed once. This sequence joins TRBV6-6 and TRBJ1-5, with D possibly TRBD1 on 5 matching bases. CDR1 is MNHNY, CDR2 SVGAGI, per germline (reference sequence). This CDR3 is 14 amino acids long. Trimming removed 2 bases at V and 7 bases at J, with 12 bases between. The CDR3 here is CASSYRGSEQPQHF. DNA of the CDR3: TGTGCCAGCAGTTACAGGGGATCTGAGCAGCCCCAGCATTTT.

V is TRBV15 and J is TRBJ1-5; the D is unclear. Germline loops: CDR1 LNHNV, CDR2 YYDKDF (reference sequence). V dropped 1 base and J dropped 2 bases, with 12 bases sitting between them. The CDR3 contains 16 residues. CDR3 DNA: TGTGCCACCAGCAGAGGAGGGTTTTTGGGCAATCAGCCCCAGCATTTT. Protein sequence: CATSRGGFLGNQPQHF.

The chain couples TRBV6-5 to TRBJ1-2; possibly TRBD1 for D (5 bases). Germline V gene lookup returns CDR1 MNHEY and CDR2 SVGAGI. The CDR3 runs 13 residues. Deletions cut 5 bases from V and 9 bases from J, with 16 bases between. This chain's CDR3 is CASSPLRVGSYTF. The CDR3 DNA reads TGTGCCAGCAGTCCCCTCAGGGTCGGTAGCTACACCTTC.